This TCR beta chain was sequenced for a study of cytomegalovirus exposure and HLA in healthy donors. On the study more broadly: Early released data comprised 80 million to 90 million unique TCRs from HLA-typed donors.

About this clone: Its target is unknown.

PCR involved 60 Vbeta and 13 Jbeta primers. Generated by immunoSEQ multiplex PCR, the TCRdb table keeps only in-frame clones and is missing some. This repertoire includes over 65,000 clones. Study conclusions and caveats: Presence/absence analyses assumed roughly uniform sequencing depth across donors, which may not hold. An analysis done earlier found most TCR beta V segments productive about 87% or about 30% of the time.

The CDR3 covers 16 residues. The trim removed 2 bases at V and 2 bases at J, leaving 11 bases unmatched. Germline V gives CDR1 SQVTM, CDR2 ANQGSEA. This chain uses TRBV29-1 with TRBJ2-5, with TRBD1 identical over 7 bases. The TCR originated in a woman aged 30 to 39 in good health and CMV-seronegative. Sequencing was carried out using PBMCs. The CDR3 region is CSVESWDSPLQETQYF. The CDR3 nucleotides are TGCAGCGTTGAAAGCTGGGACAGTCCCCTTCAAGAGACCCAGTACTTC.